This TCR beta chain emerged from a study of blood T cell repertoires in COVID-19. This CDR3 is built from 13 residues. Germline CDR1 SNHLY, CDR2 FYNNEI. Trimming stripped 6 bases from V and 7 bases from J, with 12 bases between. Sequencing was performed with immunoSEQ multiplex PCR; in TCRdb, only in-frame clones are kept and a portion is missing. The repertoire includes 200,000 or so clones, around nine tenths of them detected once, and 5.5% to 6.5% sits in the top ten. The sequence came from a man in his sixties who had recovered from COVID-19. The sequencing sample was made of peripheral blood. The chain is built from TRBV2 and TRBJ2-2, with a weak D call TRBD1 (7 bases). The CDR3 bases are TGTGCCAGCAGGGGCGGGACAGTCGGGGAGCTGTTTTTT. This translates into CASRGGTVGELFF.